This TCR beta chain was captured by sequencing in a study of tumor and adjacent non-tumor tissue in lung cancer. The library came from three nested PCR rounds adapted from ARM-PCR protocols. Via MiXCR, TCRdb re-called the multiplex PCR reads, giving one row per CDR3 protein. The table includes 60,000 to 90,000 distinct CDR3 sequences, roughly 70% detected once. Worth noting for this clonotype: Sequence at one end of the junction differs from germline and may be a read error.

The germline V gene encodes CDR1 MGHRA and CDR2 YSYEKL. There are 16 residues in the CDR3. RNA was extracted from bulk tissue without any cell sorting. Distant lung tissue was collected more than 3 cm away from the tumor edge. The chain links TRBV4-1 to TRBJ2-7; 8 bases are a match to TRBD1. The TCR sequence derives from a woman in her 50s with non-small cell lung cancer. What was sequenced was distant non-tumor lung tissue. The CDR3 DNA sequence: TGCGCCAGCAACCAAGATCTGTACAGGGGGATTTCCGAGCAGTACTTC. Its protein product is CASNQDLYRGISEQYF.